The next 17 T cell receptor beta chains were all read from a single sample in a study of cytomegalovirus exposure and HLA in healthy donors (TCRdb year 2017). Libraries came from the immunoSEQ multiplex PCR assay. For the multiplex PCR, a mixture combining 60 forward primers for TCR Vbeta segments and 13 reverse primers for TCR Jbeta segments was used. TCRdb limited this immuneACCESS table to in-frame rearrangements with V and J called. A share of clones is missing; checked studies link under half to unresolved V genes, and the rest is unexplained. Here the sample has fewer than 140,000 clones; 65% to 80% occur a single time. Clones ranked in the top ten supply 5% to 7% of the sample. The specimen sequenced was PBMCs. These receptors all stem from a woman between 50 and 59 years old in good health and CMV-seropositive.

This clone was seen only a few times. CDR3 in DNA: TGTGCCAGCAGTGTTGACATGAATAGCAATCAGCCCCAGCATTTT. Translation: CASSVDMNSNQPQHF. The chain couples TRBV7-2 to TRBJ1-5; D gene uncertain. Looked up from germline, CDR1 is SGHTA and CDR2 is FQGNSA. Trimming pared 6 bases from V and 0 bases from J, leaving 12 bases between. The CDR3 spans 15 residues.

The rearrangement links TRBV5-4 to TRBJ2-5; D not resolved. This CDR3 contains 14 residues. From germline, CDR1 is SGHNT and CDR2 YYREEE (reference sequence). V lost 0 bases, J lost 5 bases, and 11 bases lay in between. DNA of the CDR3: TGTGCCAGCAGCTTGGAGAGTTTTTCGGAGACCCAGTACTTC. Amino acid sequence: CASSLESFSETQYF.

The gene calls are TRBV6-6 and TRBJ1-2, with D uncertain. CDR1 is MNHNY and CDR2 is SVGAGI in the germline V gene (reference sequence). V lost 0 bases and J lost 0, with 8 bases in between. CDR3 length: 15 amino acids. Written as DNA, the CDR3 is TGTGCCAGCAGTTACTCTGGCCAGGCTAACTATGGCTACACCTTC. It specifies CASSYSGQANYGYTF.

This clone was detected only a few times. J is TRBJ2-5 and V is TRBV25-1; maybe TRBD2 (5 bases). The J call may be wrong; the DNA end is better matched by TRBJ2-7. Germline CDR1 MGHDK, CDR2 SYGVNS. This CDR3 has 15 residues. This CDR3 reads CASSEAGINNYEQYF. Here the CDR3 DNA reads TGTGCCAGCAGTGAAGCCGGGATAAACAACTACGAGCAGTACTTC.

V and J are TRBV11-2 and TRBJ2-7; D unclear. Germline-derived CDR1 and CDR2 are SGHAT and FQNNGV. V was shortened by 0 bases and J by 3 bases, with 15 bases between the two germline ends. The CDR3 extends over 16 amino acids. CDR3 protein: CASSLEGSTSLYEQYF. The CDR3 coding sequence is TGTGCCAGCAGCTTAGAGGGCAGTACCTCACTCTACGAGCAGTACTTC. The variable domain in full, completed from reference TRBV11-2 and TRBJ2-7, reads EAGVAQSPRYKIIEKRQSVAFWCNPISGHATLYWYQQILGQGPKLLIQFQNNGVVDDSQLPKDRFSAERLKGVDSTLKIQPAKLEDSAVYLCASSLEGSTSLYEQYFGPGTRLTVT.

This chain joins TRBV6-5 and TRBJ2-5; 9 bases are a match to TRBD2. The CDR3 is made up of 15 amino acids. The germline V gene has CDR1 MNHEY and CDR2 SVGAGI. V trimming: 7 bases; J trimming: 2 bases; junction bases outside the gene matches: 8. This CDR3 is CASIGLAGPQETQYF. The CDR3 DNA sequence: TGTGCCAGCATTGGTCTAGCGGGACCTCAAGAGACCCAGTACTTC.

The CDR3 DNA reads as TGCGCCAGCAGCCAAATATTAGCGGGGGGCGGTCTACGTTACAATGAGCAGTTCTTC. This gives the protein CASSQILAGGGLRYNEQFF. The chain combines TRBV10-2 with TRBJ2-1; 10 bases agree with TRBD2. CDR1 is WSHSY, CDR2 SAAADI, per germline. The CDR3 is made up of 19 amino acids. The J segment lost 4 bases and the V segment lost 6 bases, leaving 18 bases of the junction unmatched.

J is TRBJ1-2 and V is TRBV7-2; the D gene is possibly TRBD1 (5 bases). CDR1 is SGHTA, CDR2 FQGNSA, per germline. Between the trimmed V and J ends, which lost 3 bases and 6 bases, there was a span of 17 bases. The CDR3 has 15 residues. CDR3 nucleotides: TGTGCCAGCAGCTTTAACTCGGTAGGGGTCAATGGCTACACCTTC. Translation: CASSFNSVGVNGYTF. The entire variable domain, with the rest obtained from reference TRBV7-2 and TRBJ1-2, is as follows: GAGVSQSPSNKVTEKGKDVELRCDPISGHTALYWYRQSLGQGLEFLIYFQGNSAPDKSGLPSDRFSAERTGGSVSTLTIQRTQQEDSAVYLCASSFNSVGVNGYTFGSGTRLTVV.

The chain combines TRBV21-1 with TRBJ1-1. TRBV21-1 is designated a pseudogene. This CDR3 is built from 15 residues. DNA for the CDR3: TGTGCCAGCAGCACAAAGGTCGGGGGGCGAACTGAAGCTTTCTTT. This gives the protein CASSTKVGGRTEAFF.

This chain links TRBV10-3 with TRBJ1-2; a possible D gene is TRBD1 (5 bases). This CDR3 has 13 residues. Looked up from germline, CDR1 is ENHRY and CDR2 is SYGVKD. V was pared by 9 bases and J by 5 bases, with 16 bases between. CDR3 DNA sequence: TGTGCCATGGGGGGATCAGGGAGGTATGGCTACACCTTC. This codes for CAMGGSGRYGYTF.

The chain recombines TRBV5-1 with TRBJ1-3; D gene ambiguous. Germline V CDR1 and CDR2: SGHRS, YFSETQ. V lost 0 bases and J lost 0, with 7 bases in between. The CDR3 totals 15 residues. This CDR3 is CASSLAQASGNTIYF. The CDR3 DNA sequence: TGCGCCAGCAGCTTGGCCCAGGCCTCTGGAAACACCATATATTTT.

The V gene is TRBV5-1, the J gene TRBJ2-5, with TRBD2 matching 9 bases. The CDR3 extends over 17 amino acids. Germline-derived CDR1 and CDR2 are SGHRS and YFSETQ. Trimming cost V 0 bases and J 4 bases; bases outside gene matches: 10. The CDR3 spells CASSLALSTSGRETQYF. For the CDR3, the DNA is TGCGCCAGCAGCTTGGCCCTGTCCACTAGCGGGCGAGAGACCCAGTACTTC.

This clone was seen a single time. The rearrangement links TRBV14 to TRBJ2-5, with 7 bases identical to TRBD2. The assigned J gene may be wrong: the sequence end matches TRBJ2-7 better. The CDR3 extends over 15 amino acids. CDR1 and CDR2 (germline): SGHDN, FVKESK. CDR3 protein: CASSFIGGSVNEQYF. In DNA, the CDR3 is TGTGCCAGCAGCTTTATCGGGGGGTCCGTCAACGAGCAGTACTTC.

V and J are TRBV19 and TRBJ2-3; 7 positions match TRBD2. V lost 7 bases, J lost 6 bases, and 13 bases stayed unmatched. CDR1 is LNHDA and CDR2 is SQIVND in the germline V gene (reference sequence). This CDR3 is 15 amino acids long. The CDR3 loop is CASTLRTRAGDTQYF. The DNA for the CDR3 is TGTGCCAGTACTTTAAGGACTAGAGCAGGGGATACGCAGTATTTT.

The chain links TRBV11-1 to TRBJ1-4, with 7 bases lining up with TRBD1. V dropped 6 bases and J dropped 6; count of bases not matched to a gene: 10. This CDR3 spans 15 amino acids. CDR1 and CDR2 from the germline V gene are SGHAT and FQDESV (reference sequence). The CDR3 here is CASRRGRRDDEKLFF. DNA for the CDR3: TGTGCCAGCAGAAGGGGGCGCCGGGACGATGAAAAACTGTTTTTT.

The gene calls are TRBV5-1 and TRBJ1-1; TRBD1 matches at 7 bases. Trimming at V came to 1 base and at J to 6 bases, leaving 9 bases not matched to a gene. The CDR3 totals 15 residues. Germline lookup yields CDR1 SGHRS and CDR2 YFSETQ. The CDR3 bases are TGCGCCAGCAGCTTGCAGGGGGTCGGATTCGCTGAAGCTTTCTTT. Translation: CASSLQGVGFAEAFF.

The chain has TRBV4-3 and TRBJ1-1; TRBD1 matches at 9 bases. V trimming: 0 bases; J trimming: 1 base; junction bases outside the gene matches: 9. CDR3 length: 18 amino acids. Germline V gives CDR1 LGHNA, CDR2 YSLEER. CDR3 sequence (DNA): TGCGCCAGCAGCCAAGAGACCACAGGGGGCGCGAGGAACACTGAAGCTTTCTTT. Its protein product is CASSQETTGGARNTEAFF.